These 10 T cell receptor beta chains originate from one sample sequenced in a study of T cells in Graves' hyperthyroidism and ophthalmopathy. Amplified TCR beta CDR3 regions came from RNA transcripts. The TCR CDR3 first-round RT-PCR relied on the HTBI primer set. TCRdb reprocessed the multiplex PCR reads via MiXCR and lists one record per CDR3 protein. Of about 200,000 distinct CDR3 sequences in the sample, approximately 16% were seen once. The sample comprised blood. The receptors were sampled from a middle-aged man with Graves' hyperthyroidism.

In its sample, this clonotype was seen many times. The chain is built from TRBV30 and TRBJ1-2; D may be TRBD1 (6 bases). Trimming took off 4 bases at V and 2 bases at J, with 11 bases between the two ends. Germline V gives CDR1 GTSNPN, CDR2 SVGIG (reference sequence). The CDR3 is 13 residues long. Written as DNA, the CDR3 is TGTGCCTGGACCCCGGACAGAAACTATGGCTACACCTTC. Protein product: CAWTPDRNYGYTF.

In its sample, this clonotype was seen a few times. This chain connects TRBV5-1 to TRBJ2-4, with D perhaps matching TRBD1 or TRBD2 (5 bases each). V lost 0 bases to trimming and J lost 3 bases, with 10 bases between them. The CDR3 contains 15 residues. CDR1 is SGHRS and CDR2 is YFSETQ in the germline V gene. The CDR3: CASSLVGDDKNIQYF. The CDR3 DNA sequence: TGCGCCAGCAGCTTGGTAGGGGACGACAAAAACATTCAGTACTTC.

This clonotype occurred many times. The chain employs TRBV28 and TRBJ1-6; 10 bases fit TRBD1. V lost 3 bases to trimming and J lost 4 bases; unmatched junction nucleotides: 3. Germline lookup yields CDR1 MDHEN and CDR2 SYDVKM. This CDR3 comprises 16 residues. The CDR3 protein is CASSFGDRGYNSPLHF. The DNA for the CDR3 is TGTGCCAGCAGTTTTGGGGACAGGGGATATAATTCACCCCTCCACTTT. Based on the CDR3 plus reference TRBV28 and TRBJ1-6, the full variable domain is DVKVTQSSRYLVKRTGEKVFLECVQDMDHENMFWYRQDPGLGLRLIYFSYDVKMKEKGDIPEGYSVSREKKERFSLILESASTNQTSMYLCASSFGDRGYNSPLHFGNGTRLTVT.

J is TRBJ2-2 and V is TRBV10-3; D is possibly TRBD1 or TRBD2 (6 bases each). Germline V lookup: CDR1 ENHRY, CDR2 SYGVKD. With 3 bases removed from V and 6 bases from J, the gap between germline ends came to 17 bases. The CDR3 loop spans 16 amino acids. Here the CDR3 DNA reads TGTGCCATCAGTGATCGTACGGGGGCGGGTGCCGGGGAGCTGTTTTTT. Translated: CAISDRTGAGAGELFF.

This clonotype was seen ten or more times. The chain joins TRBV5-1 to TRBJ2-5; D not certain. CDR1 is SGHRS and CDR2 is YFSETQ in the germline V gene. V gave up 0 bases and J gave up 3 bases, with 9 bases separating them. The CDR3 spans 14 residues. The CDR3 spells CASSLASTEETQYF. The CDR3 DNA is TGCGCCAGCAGCTTGGCCTCTACAGAAGAGACCCAGTACTTC.

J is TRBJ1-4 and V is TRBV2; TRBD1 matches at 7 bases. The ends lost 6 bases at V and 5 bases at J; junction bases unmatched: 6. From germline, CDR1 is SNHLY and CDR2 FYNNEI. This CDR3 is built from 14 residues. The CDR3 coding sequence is TGTGCCAGCAGAACGGGACAGTTAAATGAAAAACTGTTTTTT. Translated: CASRTGQLNEKLFF.

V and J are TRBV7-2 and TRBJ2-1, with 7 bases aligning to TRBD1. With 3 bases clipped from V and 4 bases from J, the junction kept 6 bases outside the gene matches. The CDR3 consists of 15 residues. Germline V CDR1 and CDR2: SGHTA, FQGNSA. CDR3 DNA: TGTGCCAGCAGCTTCCGGGACAGCCTTTACAATGAGCAGTTCTTC. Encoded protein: CASSFRDSLYNEQFF.

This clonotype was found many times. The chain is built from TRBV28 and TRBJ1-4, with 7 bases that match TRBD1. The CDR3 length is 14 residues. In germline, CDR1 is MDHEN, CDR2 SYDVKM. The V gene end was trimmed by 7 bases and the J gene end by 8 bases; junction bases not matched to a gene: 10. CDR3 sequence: CASTSDRVGEKLFF. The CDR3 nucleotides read TGTGCCAGCACCTCAGACAGGGTTGGCGAAAAACTGTTTTTT.

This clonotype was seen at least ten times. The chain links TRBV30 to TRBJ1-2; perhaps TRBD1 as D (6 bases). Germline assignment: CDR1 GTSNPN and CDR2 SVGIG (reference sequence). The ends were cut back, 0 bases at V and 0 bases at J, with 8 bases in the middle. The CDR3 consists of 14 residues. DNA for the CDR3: TGTGCCTGGAGTGTAGGGACAACTAACTATGGCTACACCTTC. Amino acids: CAWSVGTTNYGYTF.

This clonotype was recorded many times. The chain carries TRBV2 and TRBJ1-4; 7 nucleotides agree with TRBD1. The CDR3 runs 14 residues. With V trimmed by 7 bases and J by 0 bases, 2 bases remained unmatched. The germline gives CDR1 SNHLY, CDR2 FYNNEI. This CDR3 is CASMGTATNEKLFF. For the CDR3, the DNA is TGTGCCAGCATGGGGACAGCAACTAATGAAAAACTGTTTTTT. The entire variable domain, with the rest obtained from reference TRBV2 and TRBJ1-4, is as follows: EPEVTQTPSHQVTQMGQEVILRCVPISNHLYFYWYRQILGQKVEFLVSFYNNEISEKSEIFDDQFSVERPDGSNFTLKIRSTKLEDSAMYFCASMGTATNEKLFFGSGTQLSVL.